This T cell receptor (beta chain) comes out of a study of PD-1 blockade in classical Hodgkin lymphoma. Study results and caveats: The diversity seen at baseline in complete responders resembled that of newly diagnosed patients.

Germline assignment: CDR1 LNHDA and CDR2 SQIVND (reference sequence). The CDR3 consists of 13 residues. The V end lost 2 bases, the J end lost 8 bases, and 12 bases lay between the germline ends. All the patients suffered relapse after autologous stem cell transplantation, and brentuximab vedotin exposure differed. Regarding this clone: Its antigen is as yet unknown.

Only in-frame clones appear in the TCRdb table, and some are missing; sequencing was by immunoSEQ multiplex PCR. The table shows tens of thousands of clones, with 75% to 90% occurring only once. The TCR comes from a human donor with classical Hodgkin lymphoma. Specimen: peripheral blood mononuclear cells (PBMCs), collected at baseline. The chain carries TRBV19 and TRBJ1-2; D may be TRBD1 (6 bases). The CDR3 is CASSIYREWGYTF. CDR3 DNA sequence: TGTGCCAGTAGTATATACAGGGAATGGGGCTACACCTTC. Full variable domain (outside the CDR3, taken from reference TRBV19 and TRBJ1-2): DGGITQSPKYLFRKEGQNVTLSCEQNLNHDAMYWYRQDPGQGLRLIYYSQIVNDFQKGDIAEGYSVSREKKESFPLTVTSAQKNPTAFYLCASSIYREWGYTFGSGTRLTVV.